Below are 32 T cell receptor beta chains sequenced from a single sample in a study of cytomegalovirus exposure and HLA in healthy donors. In the PCR, 60 Vbeta and 13 Jbeta primers were used. Repertoires were generated with immunoSEQ multiplex PCR, while TCRdb's copy carries only in-frame clones and drops some. The sample holds fewer than 75,000 clones, more than 65% seen once. The source material was PBMCs. The receptors derive from a woman aged 25-40 years in good health and CMV-seronegative.

The chain combines TRBV25-1 with TRBJ1-1; 8 bases map to TRBD1. From germline, CDR1 is MGHDK and CDR2 SYGVNS. This CDR3 has 16 residues. Losses at the gene ends were 1 base for V and 1 base for J; bases not matched to a gene: 5. CDR3 sequence reads: CASSESPGTGNTEAFF. The CDR3, as DNA: TGTGCCAGCAGTGAATCCCCCGGGACAGGGAACACTGAAGCTTTCTTT.

This rearrangement joins TRBV5-4 to TRBJ2-7; 9 bases match TRBD2. The germline V gene has CDR1 SGHNT and CDR2 YYREEE (reference sequence). The V and J ends lost 4 bases and 4 bases, in that order; junction bases with no gene match: 12. The CDR3 sequence is 16 residues long. The CDR3 region has the DNA TGTGCCAGCAGCCTGGCCGGGACTAGCAGTTCTTACGAGCAGTACGTC. It translates to CASSLAGTSSSYEQYV.

This chain links TRBV27 with TRBJ1-2; 8 bases are shared with TRBD1. V was clipped by 0 bases and J by 10 bases; unmatched bases: 10. From germline, CDR1 is MNHEY and CDR2 SMNVEV (reference sequence). The CDR3 length is 15 residues. The CDR3, as DNA: TGTGCCAGCAGTTTATCCTGGCAGGGGGCTTCGGTCTACACCTTC. This translates into CASSLSWQGASVYTF.

To note about this clone: Its ends do not fully match the called genes, so a read error is possible. The rearrangement uses TRBV29-1 and TRBJ2-3; 10 bases agree with TRBD2. This CDR3 has 14 residues. The germline V gene has CDR1 SQVTM and CDR2 ANQGSEA. The CDR3 here is CSVEGTSGTDTQYF. The CDR3 nucleotides read TGCAGCGTGGAAGGGACTAGCGGCACAGATACGCAGTATTTT.

The J gene is TRBJ2-5, the V gene TRBV7-9; 12 positions match TRBD1. The J call is in doubt because the DNA end fits TRBJ2-7 better. This CDR3 has 15 residues. The germline CDR1 and CDR2 sequences are SEHNR and FQNEAQ (reference sequence). CDR3 sequence reads: CASSVAGQGAIEQYF. The CDR3 DNA sequence: TGTGCCAGCAGCGTCGCGGGACAGGGGGCAATCGAGCAGTACTTC.

This clone was recorded only once. The chain joins TRBV4-1 to TRBJ2-7; 12 positions match TRBD2. Germline V CDR1 and CDR2: MGHRA, YSYEKL. This CDR3 contains 20 residues. The junction had 16 bases not matched to a gene; V was cut back by 2 bases and J by 2 bases. CDR3 coding DNA: TGCGCCAGCAGCCAACAGATAGGACTAGCGGGATCGTATTCCGCCTACGAGCAGTACGTC. This encodes CASSQQIGLAGSYSAYEQYV.

The chain recombines TRBV27 with TRBJ1-1; the D gene is possibly TRBD1 (6 bases). The CDR3 has 16 amino acids. V lost 1 base and J lost 0, with 12 bases in between. From germline, CDR1 is MNHEY and CDR2 SMNVEV (reference sequence). The CDR3 DNA reads TGTGCCAGCAGTTTATTCTCCGGACAGATGAACACTGAAGCTTTCTTT. It codes for CASSLFSGQMNTEAFF.

V usage is TRBV6-1 and J usage is TRBJ1-5; TRBD1 matches 9 bases. J was trimmed by 2 bases and V by 6 bases; bases with no gene match: 5. This CDR3 contains 15 residues. Germline V lookup: CDR1 MNHNS, CDR2 SASEGT. The CDR3 DNA follows: TGTGCCAGCAGACTTACAGGGGGCGGCAATCAGCCCCAGCATTTT. It translates to CASRLTGGGNQPQHF.

The V gene is TRBV5-1, the J gene TRBJ1-1, with 8 bases lining up with TRBD1. There are 18 residues in the CDR3. Germline CDR1 is SGHRS and CDR2 is YFSETQ. J gave up 1 base and V 2 bases, and 13 bases lay outside the gene matches. In nucleotides, the CDR3 is TGCGCCAGCAGCTTAGTCCAGCCAGGGGGCTACGAGAACACTGAAGCTTTCTTT. Protein: CASSLVQPGGYENTEAFF.

The chain is built from TRBV4-1 and TRBJ1-1; D call uncertain. The CDR3 is 17 amino acids. CDR1 MGHRA and CDR2 YSYEKL come from the germline V gene. V was cut by 2 bases and J by 0 bases, with 16 bases left in between. Here the CDR3 DNA reads TGCGCCAGCAGCCAACAACTTAGCGGGCTCATGAACACTGAAGCTTTCTTT. Translating it yields CASSQQLSGLMNTEAFF.

This rearrangement joins TRBV7-2 to TRBJ1-2, with 7 bases fitting TRBD1. Trimming at V came to 5 bases and at J to 4 bases, leaving 7 bases not matched to a gene. The CDR3 spans 14 residues. CDR1 is SGHTA, CDR2 FQGNSA, per germline. CDR3 in amino acids: CASSVQGTAYGYTF. The DNA of the CDR3 is TGTGCCAGCAGCGTCCAGGGGACAGCCTATGGCTACACCTTC.

Written as DNA, the CDR3 is TGTGCCAGCAGCGCCCGGGACACAGCTAGAAACACCATATATTTT. Protein: CASSARDTARNTIYF. The chain combines TRBV9 with TRBJ1-3; weak D call: TRBD1 (6 bases). Between the trimmed V and J ends, which lost 3 bases and 5 bases, there was a span of 15 bases. The CDR3 totals 15 residues. Germline assignment: CDR1 SGDLS and CDR2 YYNGEE.

The V gene is TRBV7-2, the J gene TRBJ1-5, with D possibly matching TRBD1 (6 bases). The V gene lost 5 bases and the J gene lost 4 bases, with 9 bases spanning the gap. Germline values: CDR1 SGHTA, CDR2 FQGNSA. The length of the CDR3 is 13 residues. Here the CDR3 DNA reads TGTGCCAGCAGCCCGGACAGAAATCAGCCCCAGCATTTT. Translating it yields CASSPDRNQPQHF.

CDR3 nucleotides: TGTGCCAGCAGCCAAGACAGGGAAAGGAGCTATGGCTACACCTTC. Protein sequence: CASSQDRERSYGYTF. The V gene is TRBV7-2, the J gene TRBJ1-2, with 7 bases identical to TRBD1. The length of the CDR3 is 15 residues. J was trimmed by 4 bases and V by 5 bases; bases with no gene match: 10. The germline CDR1 and CDR2 sequences are SGHTA and FQGNSA. The complete variable domain, with remaining parts taken from reference TRBV7-2 and TRBJ1-2, reads GAGVSQSPSNKVTEKGKDVELRCDPISGHTALYWYRQSLGQGLEFLIYFQGNSAPDKSGLPSDRFSAERTGGSVSTLTIQRTQQEDSAVYLCASSQDRERSYGYTFGSGTRLTVV.

The chain uses TRBV7-9 and TRBJ1-5; the D gene is possibly TRBD1 (6 bases). CDR1 SEHNR and CDR2 FQNEAQ come from the germline V gene (reference sequence). The V and J ends lost 4 bases and 1 base respectively, with 8 bases between them. This CDR3 contains 14 residues. The CDR3 nucleotides are TGTGCCAGCAGCTCAGGGGAGAGCAATCAGCCCCAGCATTTT. Its translation is CASSSGESNQPQHF.

The chain employs TRBV14 and TRBJ2-3, with 7 bases matching TRBD2. The CDR3 contains 14 residues. Per germline, CDR1 SGHDN and CDR2 FVKESK. The V gene end was trimmed by 0 bases and the J gene end by 6 bases; junction bases not matched to a gene: 3. CDR3 coding DNA: TGTGCCAGCAGCCAAGACGGGGGGTGGGATACGCAGTATTTT. Translating gives CASSQDGGWDTQYF.

The chain uses TRBV9 and TRBJ1-5, with D possibly being TRBD1 (6 bases). This CDR3 is built from 14 residues. CDR1 is SGDLS and CDR2 is YYNGEE in the germline V gene. Trimming took 3 bases from V and 4 from J, leaving 11 bases between them. The CDR3 nucleotides read TGTGCCAGCAGCGCCCGGACAGTAAATCAGCCCCAGCATTTT. Encoded protein: CASSARTVNQPQHF.

This clone was observed a handful of times. The chain couples TRBV6-5 to TRBJ2-1; TRBD1 matches at 10 bases. This CDR3 has 16 residues. J was trimmed by 7 bases and V by 1 base; bases with no gene match: 7. From germline, CDR1 is MNHEY and CDR2 SVGAGI. As DNA, the CDR3 is TGTGCCAGCAGTTACTACCGGACAGGGGGGAGGAATGAGCAGTTCTTC. This codes for CASSYYRTGGRNEQFF.

J is TRBJ1-1 and V is TRBV18; D perhaps matches TRBD1 (6 bases). Germline V gene sequence: CDR1 KGHSH, CDR2 LQKENI. V lost 6 bases, J lost 0 bases, and 11 bases lay in between. The CDR3 is made up of 14 amino acids. CDR3 coding DNA: TGTGCCAGCTCTCAACAGGGAGTGAACACTGAAGCTTTCTTT. Translation gives CASSQQGVNTEAFF.

V is TRBV7-9 and J is TRBJ1-1; D is ambiguous. The V and J ends lost 5 bases and 5 bases respectively, with 12 bases between them. The CDR3 is made up of 13 amino acids. CDR1 and CDR2 from the germline V gene are SEHNR and FQNEAQ (reference sequence). CDR3 DNA: TGTGCCAGCAGCATTAAGGAGGGAACTGAAGCTTTCTTT. It codes for CASSIKEGTEAFF.

The chain recombines TRBV28 with TRBJ2-2; a weak D match, TRBD1 (5 bases). The CDR3 runs to 17 residues. Trimming left V 0 bases short and J 2 bases short, with 13 bases between. The germline CDR1 and CDR2 sequences are MDHEN and SYDVKM. This CDR3 reads CASSLWTELRNTGELFF. The CDR3 bases are TGTGCCAGCAGTTTATGGACAGAGCTCAGAAACACCGGGGAGCTGTTTTTT.

This chain uses TRBV19 with TRBJ1-2; D might be TRBD1 (5 bases). The CDR3 sequence is 13 residues long. Trimming removed 9 bases at V and 7 bases at J, with 18 bases between. Per germline, CDR1 LNHDA and CDR2 SQIVND (reference sequence). The CDR3 DNA is TGTGCCAGCCGGCTGGAGGGGCCCTCTGGCTACACCTTC. Translated, it gives CASRLEGPSGYTF.

The J gene is TRBJ1-5, the V gene TRBV28; 7 nucleotides match TRBD1. Germline V lookup: CDR1 MDHEN, CDR2 SYDVKM. The length of the CDR3 is 14 residues. The V and J ends lost 5 bases and 3 bases, in that order; junction bases with no gene match: 4. The CDR3: CASSPDRLNQPQHF. CDR3 sequence (DNA): TGTGCCAGCAGTCCGGACAGGCTCAATCAGCCCCAGCATTTT.

This clone was detected once. The chain employs TRBV30 and TRBJ1-1, with 7 bases that match TRBD1. This CDR3 has 19 amino acids. Germline V gene lookup returns CDR1 GTSNPN and CDR2 SVGIG (reference sequence). Trimming cost V 0 bases and J 5 bases; bases outside gene matches: 21. As DNA, the CDR3 is TGTGCCTGGAGTGTACTCTACGATAGGGCCAGGGGGTCAAAGACTGAAGCTTTCTTT. Amino acid sequence: CAWSVLYDRARGSKTEAFF.

The chain combines TRBV7-2 with TRBJ2-5; 7 positions agree with TRBD1. Germline loops: CDR1 SGHTA, CDR2 FQGNSA. With 4 bases clipped from V and 0 bases from J, the junction kept 8 bases outside the gene matches. This CDR3 region has 16 residues. The DNA for the CDR3 is TGTGCCAGCAGCTCGGGCCTACAGGGGCACCAAGAGACCCAGTACTTC. It is translated as CASSSGLQGHQETQYF.

The chain joins TRBV7-9 to TRBJ2-7, with 10 bases fitting TRBD2. V shed 3 bases, J shed 2 bases, and the junction held 4 bases outside the gene matches. Germline CDR1 is SEHNR and CDR2 is FQNEAQ (reference sequence). CDR3 length: 15 amino acids. The CDR3 spells CASSFWTSGTYEQYF. The CDR3 region has the DNA TGTGCCAGCAGCTTTTGGACTAGCGGCACCTACGAGCAGTACTTC.

V is TRBV27 and J is TRBJ2-3; no firm D call. V was cut by 5 bases and J by 0 bases, with 9 bases left in between. The CDR3 is made up of 14 amino acids. Germline V gives CDR1 MNHEY, CDR2 SMNVEV (reference sequence). The CDR3 DNA sequence: TGTGCCAGCAGTCTCATGAGGAGCACAGATACGCAGTATTTT. Its translation is CASSLMRSTDTQYF.

The CDR3 region is CASGTGYHEQYF. The CDR3 bases are TGTGCCAGTGGGACAGGTTACCACGAGCAGTACTTC. The chain combines TRBV19 with TRBJ2-7; 8 nucleotides match TRBD1. Germline lookup yields CDR1 LNHDA and CDR2 SQIVND (reference sequence). V shed 8 bases, J shed 5 bases, and the junction held 5 bases outside the gene matches. CDR3 length: 12 amino acids.

The rearrangement links TRBV15 to TRBJ2-4; D is perhaps TRBD2 (7 bases). V dropped 0 bases and J dropped 4 bases, with 16 bases sitting between them. CDR1 and CDR2 from the germline V gene are LNHNV and YYDKDF (reference sequence). This CDR3 has 17 amino acids. In DNA, the CDR3 is TGTGCCACCAGCAGAGATCAGGGGCCGCGGGGGAAAAACATTCAGTACTTC. Residues: CATSRDQGPRGKNIQYF.

CDR3 sequence (DNA): TGCGCCAGCAGCACCGCAGGGACAGATACGCAGTATTTT. Translation gives CASSTAGTDTQYF. J is TRBJ2-3 and V is TRBV5-1, with D perhaps matching TRBD1 (5 bases). From germline, CDR1 is SGHRS and CDR2 YFSETQ. CDR3 length: 13 residues. The ends were cut back, 4 bases at V and 3 bases at J, with 9 bases in the middle.

CDR3 DNA sequence: TGTGCCAGCAGTCTTAAGGGGGACACCATATATTTT. This translates into CASSLKGDTIYF. The V call is TRBV7-9, the J call TRBJ1-3; perhaps TRBD1 as D (6 bases). V was cut by 6 bases and J by 8 bases, with 11 bases left in between. The CDR3 length is 12 residues. Germline-derived CDR1 and CDR2 are SEHNR and FQNEAQ (reference sequence).

The chain recombines TRBV6-5 with TRBJ2-2, with a tentative D call TRBD2 (5 bases). Germline loops: CDR1 MNHEY, CDR2 SVGAGI. The germline V and J ends were trimmed by 6 bases and 0 bases, with 11 bases remaining between them. The CDR3 length is 15 residues. As DNA, the CDR3 is TGTGCCAGCAGATATACGGGAACGAACACCGGGGAGCTGTTTTTT. It is translated as CASRYTGTNTGELFF.